A selection of T cell receptor beta chains follows, all from one sample in a study of human T cells and chemical hapten exposure. TCRdb redid the calling of the RACE reads with MiXCR, one entry per CDR3 protein. The sample lists tens of thousands of distinct CDR3 sequences, more than 8% seen once, with roughly 3.3% in the top ten. The input for sequencing was whole blood, taken in connection with sensitization to the hapten diphenylcyclopropenone (DPC). These receptors were obtained from a woman between 40 and 55 years old with alopecia areata. Some clones in this sample may be carry-over from other donors' samples. Both conserved end residues are part of each CDR3. D genes are given only for firm matches. Clone size is stated in some rows and not others, as once, few, many or a class when expanded.

V,J,size,D,CDR3,DNA
TRBV7-8,TRBJ2-7,many,NA,CASSQQGVFAYEQYF,TGTGCCAGCAGCCAACAGGGCGTATTCGCCTACGAGCAGTACTTC
TRBV6-2/TRBV6-3,TRBJ2-2,NA,NA,CASNRDTGELFF,TGTGCCAGCAACAGGGACACCGGGGAGCTGTTTTTT
TRBV20-1,TRBJ2-1,NA,NA,CSARYNFGSYNEQFF,TGCAGTGCTAGATATAACTTCGGTTCCTACAATGAGCAGTTCTTC
TRBV3-1,TRBJ2-1,NA,NA,CASRQGGGTVYNEQFF,TGTGCCAGCAGACAAGGAGGCGGGACAGTTTACAATGAGCAGTTCTTC
TRBV20-1,TRBJ2-3,NA,TRBD2,CSASLASGGKRGSTDTQYF,TGCAGTGCTAGTTTGGCTAGCGGGGGGAAAAGGGGTAGCACAGATACGCAGTATTTT
TRBV14,TRBJ2-1,many,TRBD2,CASSSRTSGGTNEQFF,TGTGCCAGCAGCTCTCGGACTAGCGGGGGGACCAATGAGCAGTTCTTC
TRBV14,TRBJ1-6,NA,NA,CASSRLLGGNNSPLHF,TGTGCCAGCAGCCGGTTACTTGGGGGTAATAATTCACCCCTCCACTTT
TRBV6-5,TRBJ2-6,many,TRBD1,CASSTLTGGIGANVLTF,TGTGCCAGCAGTACCCTGACAGGGGGCATAGGGGCCAACGTCCTGACTTTC
TRBV19,TRBJ2-5,many,NA,CASSKPYQETQYF,TGTGCCAGTAGTAAACCGTACCAAGAGACCCAGTACTTC
TRBV6-5,TRBJ2-1,many,TRBD1,CASSPGTVGLLSYNEQFF,TGTGCCAGCAGTCCCGGGACAGTGGGCCTCCTCTCCTACAATGAGCAGTTCTTC
TRBV6-6,TRBJ1-5,few,NA,CASSYSAANQPQHF,TGTGCCAGCAGTTATTCGGCTGCGAATCAGCCCCAGCATTTT
TRBV6-5,TRBJ1-2,many,TRBD1,CASSRDSLYGYTF,TGTGCCAGCAGTCGGGACAGCCTCTATGGCTACACCTTC
TRBV6-2/TRBV6-3,TRBJ2-1,many,NA,CASRGLADEQFF,TGTGCCAGCAGGGGACTCGCGGATGAGCAGTTCTTC
TRBV5-1,TRBJ2-7,few,NA,CASSPGHGSYEQYF,TGCGCCAGCAGCCCGGGACACGGGAGTTACGAGCAGTACTTC
TRBV4-3,TRBJ2-4,many,TRBD1,CASSQGLDRVGIQYF,TGCGCCAGCAGCCAAGGTTTGGACAGGGTTGGCATTCAGTACTTC
TRBV7-9,TRBJ2-1,many,TRBD1,CASSLDREAYNEQFF,TGTGCCAGCAGCCTGGACAGGGAGGCCTACAATGAGCAGTTCTTC
TRBV6-2/TRBV6-3,TRBJ2-7,few,NA,CASSSFRDAYEQYF,TGTGCCAGCAGTTCTTTTAGGGATGCCTACGAGCAGTACTTC
TRBV2,TRBJ1-2,many,TRBD1,CASTRVGGATYGYTF,TGTGCCAGCACCAGGGTAGGGGGCGCGACCTATGGCTACACCTTC
TRBV7-8,TRBJ2-3,few,TRBD2,CAISLAGVGTDTQYF,TGTGCCATCTCTCTGGCGGGGGTGGGCACAGATACGCAGTATTTT
TRBV3-1,TRBJ2-1,once,TRBD2,CASAWAGGNIEQFF,TGTGCCAGCGCCTGGGCGGGGGGTAATATTGAGCAGTTCTTC
TRBV7-9,TRBJ2-7,many,NA,CASTGTADKQYF,TGTGCCAGCACCGGGACTGCCGACAAGCAGTACTTC
TRBV19,TRBJ2-7,many,TRBD1,CASSIGTGDLPASYEQYF,TGTGCCAGTAGTATTGGGACAGGGGATTTACCAGCCTCCTACGAGCAGTACTTC
TRBV5-6,TRBJ1-3,many,TRBD1,CASSLFPYLGTAGNTIYF,TGTGCCAGCAGCTTGTTTCCTTATCTGGGGACAGCAGGAAACACCATATATTTT
TRBV20-1,TRBJ2-3,few,TRBD1,CSGQRGPLVNTDTQYF,TGCAGTGGGCAGAGGGGGCCCTTGGTGAACACAGATACGCAGTATTTT
TRBV29-1,TRBJ1-6,NA,TRBD1,CSVQTGQGANSPLHF,TGCAGCGTGCAAACCGGACAGGGGGCAAATTCACCCCTCCACTTT
TRBV20-1,TRBJ1-1,many,NA,CSARDGKGMNTEAFF,TGCAGTGCTAGAGATGGAAAAGGCATGAACACTGAAGCTTTCTTT
TRBV12-3/TRBV12-4,TRBJ2-3,NA,TRBD2,CASSSGTSVTDTQYF,TGTGCCAGCAGTTCCGGGACTAGCGTCACAGATACGCAGTATTTT
TRBV5-6,TRBJ2-3,NA,TRBD2,CASRRAGDPPDTQYF,TGTGCCAGCCGTAGAGCGGGGGACCCCCCAGATACGCAGTATTTT
TRBV6-2/TRBV6-3,TRBJ1-5,NA,NA,CASKRGLRDDQPQHF,TGTGCCAGCAAGAGGGGCCTTCGAGACGATCAGCCCCAGCATTTT
TRBV7-3,TRBJ2-1,many,NA,CASSLNQAGEQFF,TGTGCCAGCAGCTTAAACCAGGCGGGTGAGCAGTTCTTC
TRBV6-2/TRBV6-3,TRBJ1-1,few,NA,CASTGQNTEAFF,TGTGCCAGCACCGGACAGAACACTGAAGCTTTCTTT
TRBV29-1,TRBJ1-2,few,TRBD1,CSGRTGQGYTF,TGCAGCGGTCGGACAGGGCAAGGCTACACCTTC
TRBV28,TRBJ2-4,few,NA,CASSPRSKNIQYF,TGTGCCAGCAGTCCTCGTTCCAAAAACATTCAGTACTTC
TRBV11-2,TRBJ2-3,NA,NA,CASSFRDFLTDTQYF,TGTGCCAGCAGCTTCCGGGACTTTCTCACAGATACGCAGTATTTT
TRBV24-1,TRBJ1-4,NA,NA,CATSRGSTNEKLFF,TGTGCCACCAGTCGCGGATCAACTAATGAAAAACTGTTTTTT
TRBV6-4,TRBJ2-1,many,TRBD2,CASSPSGGASNEQFF,TGTGCCAGCAGCCCTAGCGGGGGGGCCTCGAATGAGCAGTTCTTC
TRBV4-1,TRBJ1-4,NA,NA,CASSHLTVREKLFF,TGCGCCAGCAGCCACCTGACGGTTCGTGAAAAACTGTTTTTT
TRBV7-9,TRBJ2-3,many,NA,CASSKGVGSTDTQYF,TGTGCCAGCAGCAAAGGGGTAGGGTCCACGGATACGCAGTATTTT
TRBV3-1,TRBJ2-7,many,NA,CASSQDLQPIYEQYF,TGTGCCAGCAGCCAAGATTTACAGCCGATCTACGAGCAGTACTTC
TRBV7-6,TRBJ2-1,many,NA,CASSLGVWGHDEQFF,TGTGCCAGCAGCTTGGGGGTATGGGGTCACGATGAGCAGTTCTTC